These 19 T cell receptor beta chains share one sample of origin, sequenced in a study of T cell responses to AZD1222 COVID-19 vaccine. Only in-frame clones appear in the TCRdb table, and some are missing; sequencing was by immunoSEQ multiplex PCR. The profile shows roughly 60,000 clones, 60% to 85% of them singletons. The sequencing used peripheral blood, collected 28 days after the second AZD1222 dose. The receptors stem from an adult who received the AZD1222 COVID-19 vaccine.

V is TRBV18 and J is TRBJ2-5; either TRBD1 or TRBD2 may supply D (5 bases each). Trimming removed 3 bases from V and 1 base from J, with 12 bases in between. This CDR3 has 15 residues. The germline gives CDR1 KGHSH, CDR2 LQKENI. The CDR3 loop reads CASSPAGTAQETQYF. In DNA, the CDR3 is TGTGCCAGCTCACCGGCTGGGACCGCCCAAGAGACCCAGTACTTC.

This chain uses TRBV19 with TRBJ1-4, with 8 bases that match TRBD1. The J segment lost 6 bases and the V segment lost 7 bases, leaving 10 bases of the junction unmatched. CDR3 length: 15 residues. Germline V lookup: CDR1 LNHDA, CDR2 SQIVND (reference sequence). CDR3 nucleotides: TGTGCCAGTATGGACAGGGCCTCCGGTGATGAAAAACTGTTTTTT. This translates into CASMDRASGDEKLFF.

The gene calls are TRBV6-5 and TRBJ1-4; D is undetermined. This CDR3 region has 13 residues. Germline CDR1 and CDR2: MNHEY and SVGAGI. Trimming left V 6 bases short and J 4 bases short, with 9 bases between. The DNA of the CDR3 is TGTGCCAGCAGAGTAAGCCATAATGAAAAACTGTTTTTT. Its protein product is CASRVSHNEKLFF.

The chain joins TRBV6-5 to TRBJ1-4, with 12 bases that match TRBD1. This CDR3 is built from 15 residues. Losses at the gene ends were 6 bases for V and 8 bases for J; bases not matched to a gene: 7. Germline V gene lookup returns CDR1 MNHEY and CDR2 SVGAGI. The CDR3, as DNA: TGTGCCAGCAGAGGGACAGGGGGCAAGGAAGAAAAACTGTTTTTT. Amino acids: CASRGTGGKEEKLFF.

The J gene is TRBJ1-6, the V gene TRBV28, with TRBD1 as a possible D gene (6 bases). Germline loops: CDR1 MDHEN, CDR2 SYDVKM. V was pared by 5 bases and J by 6 bases, with 17 bases between. The CDR3 loop spans 16 amino acids. The CDR3 coding sequence is TGTGCCAGCAGTCTCTCCACAGGGTTTGCTAATTCACCCCTCCACTTT. Encoded protein: CASSLSTGFANSPLHF.

This rearrangement joins TRBV28 to TRBJ1-1; D might be TRBD1 (5 bases). V gave up 6 bases and J gave up 7 bases, with 18 bases separating them. CDR3 size: 14 residues. Germline V CDR1 and CDR2: MDHEN, SYDVKM. CDR3 nucleotide sequence: TGTGCCAGCAGCTCCGGACAACGAATTATTGAAGCTTTCTTT. It is translated as CASSSGQRIIEAFF.

This sequence joins TRBV6-2 or TRBV6-3 and TRBJ2-5, with 9 positions matching TRBD2. V shed 2 bases, J shed 4 bases, and the junction held 2 bases outside the gene matches. The CDR3 is 14 amino acids. Germline CDR1 reads MNHEY; CDR2 reads SVGEGT. The CDR3 DNA follows: TGTGCCAGCAGTTACGCGGGGGGGAGAGAGACCCAGTACTTC. Amino acids: CASSYAGGRETQYF.

As to this clone: Other DNA sequences of this sample code for an identical CDR3. This chain connects TRBV3-1 (or the pseudogene TRBV3-2) to TRBJ2-3, with 14 bases aligning to TRBD2. CDR3 length: 16 residues. Germline CDR1 and CDR2: LGHDT and YNNKEL (reference sequence). The ends lost 6 bases at V and 4 bases at J; junction bases unmatched: 6. The CDR3 here is CASSPRLAGGPDTQYF. DNA for the CDR3: TGTGCCAGCAGTCCGAGACTAGCGGGGGGGCCAGATACGCAGTATTTT.

This clone was seen only once. One junction end disagrees with the germline gene, perhaps due to a read error. J is TRBJ1-2 and V is TRBV4-3; D unclear. The V gene's germline CDR1 is LGHNA and CDR2 YSLEER. The CDR3 consists of 14 residues. The CDR3 region has the DNA TGCCCCAGCCGCCAACTCCACTCCTCGGACGGCTACACCTTC. As protein: CPSRQLHSSDGYTF.

The sample holds one count of this clone. V is TRBV19 and J is TRBJ2-5, with 12 positions matching TRBD1. CDR3 length: 18 residues. With V trimmed by 4 bases and J by 9 bases, 18 bases remained unmatched. Germline V gives CDR1 LNHDA, CDR2 SQIVND (reference sequence). CDR3 coding DNA: TGTGCCAGTAGTAGTAGGGGGACCGGGACAGGGGGCCAGCGGGCCCAGTACTTC. Protein sequence: CASSSRGTGTGGQRAQYF.

The chain couples TRBV11-3 to TRBJ1-6; D may be TRBD1 (5 bases). The CDR3 contains 15 residues. Germline assignment: CDR1 SGHNT and CDR2 YENEEA. Trimming cost V 1 base and J 9 bases, with 13 bases left between them. CDR3 region: CASSLGSGQGSPLHF. CDR3 in DNA: TGTGCCAGCAGCTTAGGATCAGGGCAAGGTTCACCCCTCCACTTT.

The gene calls are TRBV7-2 and TRBJ2-2; TRBD1 agrees at 9 bases. Germline CDR1 and CDR2: SGHTA and FQGNSA. J was trimmed by 2 bases and V by 5 bases; bases with no gene match: 3. This CDR3 region has 15 residues. CDR3 sequence: CASSQQGANTGELFF. CDR3 coding DNA: TGTGCCAGCAGCCAACAGGGGGCAAACACCGGGGAGCTGTTTTTT. Filled out from reference TRBV7-2 and TRBJ2-2, the complete variable domain reads GAGVSQSPSNKVTEKGKDVELRCDPISGHTALYWYRQSLGQGLEFLIYFQGNSAPDKSGLPSDRFSAERTGGSVSTLTIQRTQQEDSAVYLCASSQQGANTGELFFGEGSRLTVL.

The chain employs TRBV7-2 and TRBJ1-3, with D possibly matching TRBD1 (5 bases). The ends were cut back, 2 bases at V and 0 bases at J, with 14 bases in the middle. The germline CDR1 and CDR2 sequences are SGHTA and FQGNSA. This CDR3 comprises 17 residues. CDR3 DNA: TGTGCCAGCAGCTTAACGACAGAAACTTACTCTGGAAACACCATATATTTT. Encoded protein: CASSLTTETYSGNTIYF.

This chain joins TRBV6-2 or TRBV6-3 and TRBJ1-2; D remains unclear. This CDR3 has 15 amino acids. V was pared by 0 bases and J by 4 bases, with 12 bases between. Germline V gives CDR1 MNHEY, CDR2 SVGEGT. The CDR3 sequence: CASSYSVGGSYGYTF. The CDR3 DNA is TGTGCCAGCAGTTACTCCGTTGGAGGGAGCTATGGCTACACCTTC.

The chain employs TRBV6-4 and TRBJ2-1; D unresolved. The CDR3 extends over 15 amino acids. V was cut by 4 bases and J by 0 bases, with 10 bases left in between. In germline, CDR1 is MRHNA, CDR2 SNTAGT. The DNA of the CDR3 is TGTGCCAGCAGTGTTGAGTCAAGCTCCTACAATGAGCAGTTCTTC. It encodes CASSVESSSYNEQFF.

The chain employs TRBV27 and TRBJ1-1, with 7 nucleotides matching TRBD1. Germline loops: CDR1 MNHEY, CDR2 SMNVEV (reference sequence). After removal of 6 bases from V and 10 bases from J, the junction contained 8 bases not matched to a gene. The length of the CDR3 is 12 residues. Here the CDR3 reads CASSPGAGGAFF. As DNA, the CDR3 is TGTGCCAGCAGCCCTGGGGCAGGGGGAGCTTTCTTT.

This CDR3 reads CASRPSGTDSYEQYF. DNA of the CDR3: TGTGCCAGCAGACCGTCCGGGACAGACTCCTACGAGCAGTACTTC. The chain links TRBV6-5 to TRBJ2-7; TRBD1 aligns across 7 bases. The V gene end was trimmed by 6 bases and the J gene end by 0 bases; junction bases not matched to a gene: 8. The CDR3 contains 15 residues. CDR1 is MNHEY and CDR2 is SVGAGI in the germline V gene.

J is TRBJ1-1 and V is TRBV25-1; tentatively, D is TRBD1 (6 bases). The CDR3 totals 17 residues. CDR1 MGHDK and CDR2 SYGVNS come from the germline V gene. V shed 4 bases and J shed 4 bases, with 22 bases lying between them. CDR3 amino acids: CASSGRKWGAGGTEAFF. The DNA of the CDR3 is TGTGCCAGCAGTGGTAGAAAATGGGGGGCGGGCGGCACTGAAGCTTTCTTT.

This clone was detected a few times. The chain recombines TRBV28 with TRBJ2-7, with D possibly being TRBD2 (6 bases). The V gene lost 7 bases and the J gene lost 0 bases, with 13 bases spanning the gap. The CDR3 is 14 residues long. The germline V gene has CDR1 MDHEN and CDR2 SYDVKM. This CDR3 reads CASTRGRNSYEQYF. In nucleotides, the CDR3 is TGTGCCAGCACGCGGGGCCGGAACTCCTACGAGCAGTACTTC.